This is a list of T cell receptor beta chains from one sample in a study of T-cell memory formation after mild COVID-19. TCRdb ran MiXCR on the 5' RACE reads and lists one entry per CDR3 protein. Among fewer than 550,000 distinct CDR3 sequences listed, about 19% were seen once. The material sequenced was PBMCs or a T cell subset sorted from them (not recorded which). Receptors were obtained from an adult woman who had mild COVID-19 (a few samples of this study predate the infection). Cell type and time point are not known. Each CDR3 is given with its conserved first and last residue. Each record gives: CDR3 length, V gene, clone size, J gene, D gene, CDR3 protein, CDR3 DNA. D genes are given only for firm matches. Not every row has a clone size; where given, it reads once, few, many or a size class.

13	TRBV20-1	few	TRBJ2-2	NA	CSALAANTGELFF	TGCAGTGCCTTAGCAGCGAACACCGGGGAGCTGTTTTTT
13	TRBV19	NA	TRBJ2-7	NA	CASSIDWGYEQYF	TGTGCCAGTAGTATCGACTGGGGCTACGAGCAGTACTTC
15	TRBV7-6	NA	TRBJ2-2	NA	CASSKAGPGTGELFF	TGTGCCAGCAGCAAAGCCGGTCCAGGGACCGGGGAGCTGTTTTTT
13	TRBV24-1	NA	TRBJ2-3	NA	CATSGPLTDTQYF	TGTGCCACCAGTGGGCCCCTTACAGATACGCAGTATTTT
14	TRBV24-1	few	TRBJ1-2	TRBD1	CATSDKTGGHGYTF	TGTGCCACCAGTGATAAGACAGGGGGACATGGCTACACCTTC
15	TRBV5-6	NA	TRBJ1-2	NA	CASSADWGSGYGYTF	TGTGCCAGCAGCGCCGATTGGGGATCGGGCTATGGCTACACCTTC
14	TRBV7-2	NA	TRBJ2-3	NA	CASSLMRSTDTQYF	TGTGCCAGCAGCTTAATGCGAAGCACAGATACGCAGTATTTT
15	TRBV5-1	few	TRBJ1-5	NA	CASSWRGAANQPQHF	TGCGCCAGCAGTTGGCGGGGGGCGGCCAATCAGCCCCAGCATTTT
15	TRBV7-9	NA	TRBJ2-5	TRBD1	CASSLGTGGAKTQYF	TGTGCCAGCAGCCTCGGGACAGGGGGCGCGAAGACCCAGTACTTC
14	TRBV6-6	few	TRBJ2-5	NA	CASSWSASVETQYF	TGTGCCAGCAGTTGGTCGGCTAGCGTAGAGACCCAGTACTTC
16	TRBV4-2	NA	TRBJ2-1	TRBD2	CASSQVALAGGNEQFF	TGTGCCAGCAGCCAGGTGGCACTAGCGGGCGGAAATGAGCAGTTCTTC
20	TRBV7-2	NA	TRBJ2-7	TRBD1	CASSLDRLRTGGRESYEQYF	TGTGCCAGCAGCTTAGACCGGCTGCGTACAGGGGGTCGGGAATCCTACGAGCAGTACTTC
16	TRBV5-1	NA	TRBJ1-2	TRBD1	CASSLGDRRLNYGYTF	TGCGCCAGCAGCTTAGGGGACAGGAGGCTTAACTATGGCTACACCTTC
15	TRBV6-2/TRBV6-3	NA	TRBJ1-5	NA	CASSTRGAGNQPQHF	TGTGCCAGCAGCACACGCGGAGCGGGCAATCAGCCCCAGCATTTT
15	TRBV2	few	TRBJ2-7	TRBD2	CASNYAAGVSYEQYF	TGTGCCAGCAACTACGCGGCGGGGGTTTCCTACGAGCAGTACTTC
16	TRBV18	NA	TRBJ1-2	NA	CASSREQMGENYGYTF	TGTGCCAGCTCCCGGGAACAGATGGGTGAGAACTATGGCTACACCTTC
15	TRBV7-2	few	TRBJ1-2	NA	CASSSKTGTLYGYTF	TGTGCCAGCAGCTCCAAGACAGGAACCCTCTATGGCTACACCTTC
17	TRBV15	few	TRBJ2-7	NA	CATSRDPASPSSYEQYF	TGTGCCACCAGCAGAGATCCCGCTAGTCCCTCCTCCTACGAGCAGTACTTC
15	TRBV7-9	NA	TRBJ1-1	NA	CASSIDRFGSTEAFF	TGTGCCAGCAGCATAGACAGGTTCGGGTCCACTGAAGCTTTCTTT
14	TRBV4-3	few	TRBJ2-7	TRBD2	CASSQVTSGNEQYF	TGCGCCAGCAGCCAAGTGACTAGCGGGAACGAGCAGTACTTC
15	TRBV7-6	NA	TRBJ2-2	TRBD2	CASSPTSSDFGELFF	TGTGCCAGCAGCCCGACTAGCTCGGATTTCGGGGAGCTGTTTTTT
13	TRBV7-9	few	TRBJ1-1	NA	CASSLANGQRAFF	TGTGCCAGCAGCTTAGCCAACGGGCAGCGGGCTTTCTTT
15	TRBV10-3	NA	TRBJ1-1	NA	CAISDSGMMNTEAFF	TGTGCCATCAGCGACAGCGGAATGATGAACACTGAAGCTTTCTTT
16	TRBV18	few	TRBJ2-3	TRBD2	CASSPGLAGNTDTQYF	TGTGCCAGCTCACCTGGACTAGCGGGGAACACAGATACGCAGTATTTT
16	TRBV6-5	few	TRBJ2-1	NA	CASSYGGTVTYNEQFF	TGTGCCAGCAGTTATGGTGGGACCGTAACCTACAATGAGCAGTTCTTC
15	TRBV7-2	NA	TRBJ2-5	NA	CASSLIRADQETQYF	TGTGCCAGCAGCTTAATTCGTGCGGATCAAGAGACCCAGTACTTC